The 12 T cell receptor beta chains listed next were all sequenced from one sample in a study of CD8 T cells in Susac syndrome. After extraction with the RNeasy kit, about 0.5 to 1 ug of the RNA was reverse transcribed using random hexamers. TCRdb reprocessed the immunoSEQ multiplex PCR reads with MiXCR, giving one entry per CDR3 protein. The sample has more than 55,000 distinct CDR3 sequences, 96% seen once. Sample: CD4+ T cells from PBMCs. All receptors come from a human donor with multiple sclerosis.

This chain joins TRBV4-1 and TRBJ2-7, with D possibly being TRBD1 (7 bases). Germline assignment: CDR1 MGHRA and CDR2 YSYEKL. V was cut by 1 base and J by 1 base, with 14 bases left in between. The CDR3 runs to 16 residues. The CDR3 nucleotides read TGCGCCAGCAGCCAAGTGCCCAGGGGGGAATCCTACGAGCAGTACTTC. It specifies CASSQVPRGESYEQYF.

The chain couples TRBV11-2 to TRBJ2-7; D unclear. Germline values: CDR1 SGHAT, CDR2 FQNNGV. V lost 1 base and J lost 5, with 3 bases in between. CDR3 length: 11 residues. As DNA, the CDR3 is TGTGCCAGCAGCTTAGCCAACGAGCAGTACTTC. It translates to CASSLANEQYF.

The chain recombines TRBV7-2 with TRBJ2-1; TRBD2 aligns across 10 bases. Germline V gene lookup returns CDR1 SGHTA and CDR2 FQGNSA. The CDR3 is 14 residues long. V lost 7 bases to trimming and J lost 8 bases; unmatched junction nucleotides: 8. CDR3: CASTPSGGVYEQFF. Written as DNA, the CDR3 is TGTGCCAGCACGCCTAGCGGGGGCGTCTATGAGCAGTTCTTC.

The chain is built from TRBV12-3 or TRBV12-4 and TRBJ2-3, with 11 nucleotides matching TRBD2. V shed 6 bases, J shed 2 bases, and the junction held 7 bases outside the gene matches. There are 16 residues in the CDR3. In nucleotides, the CDR3 is TGTGCCAGCAGCCGACGACTAGCGGGGTTCACAGATACGCAGTATTTT. As protein: CASSRRLAGFTDTQYF.

V gene TRBV20-1 combines with J gene TRBJ1-5, with a weak D call TRBD1 (6 bases). Germline V gene data show CDR1 as DFQATT and CDR2 as SNEGSKA (reference sequence). Trimming removed 5 bases from V and 7 bases from J, with 12 bases in between. The CDR3 covers 12 residues. As DNA, the CDR3 is TGCAGTGCTGGACAGCCGGAACAGCCCCAGCATTTT. Its protein is CSAGQPEQPQHF.

CDR3 DNA sequence: TGCGCCAGCAGCCTCCGGGAGGGGTTCGGTGAGACCCAGTACTTC. As protein: CASSLREGFGETQYF. The rearrangement uses TRBV5-1 and TRBJ2-5, with 8 bases that match TRBD2. This CDR3 spans 15 amino acids. With V trimmed by 4 bases and J by 5 bases, 10 bases remained unmatched. Germline V gene lookup returns CDR1 SGHRS and CDR2 YFSETQ.

The chain carries TRBV28 and TRBJ2-1; weak D call: TRBD2 (6 bases). V was trimmed by 6 bases and J by 5 bases, leaving 17 bases between them. The V gene's germline CDR1 is MDHEN and CDR2 SYDVKM. The CDR3 covers 15 residues. The CDR3 nucleotides read TGTGCCAGCAGCCCCCCCCGGGGGATCAACAATGAGCAGTTCTTC. This codes for CASSPPRGINNEQFF.

This chain links TRBV5-1 with TRBJ2-7; 10 bases agree with TRBD2. The CDR3 is 17 amino acids. In germline, CDR1 is SGHRS, CDR2 YFSETQ. The V segment lost 0 bases and the J segment 0 bases; nucleotides outside the gene matches: 6. The CDR3 DNA follows: TGCGCCAGCAGCTTGGCGTCTGTAGCGGGGGGCTCCTACGAGCAGTACTTC. This encodes CASSLASVAGGSYEQYF.

The rearrangement joins TRBV20-1 to TRBJ2-7; weak D call: TRBD2 (5 bases). Trimming stripped 3 bases from V and 2 bases from J, with 11 bases between. Germline CDR1 reads DFQATT; CDR2 reads SNEGSKA (reference sequence). This CDR3 has 13 residues. The CDR3 reads CSASFRGTYEQYF. The CDR3, as DNA: TGCAGTGCTAGCTTTCGGGGAACCTACGAGCAGTACTTC.

The chain links TRBV5-6 to TRBJ2-5; TRBD1 might be the D (6 bases). CDR1 and CDR2 (germline): SGHDT, YYEEEE. The CDR3 has 15 residues. V lost 4 bases, J lost 4 bases, and 17 bases lay in between. The CDR3, as DNA: TGTGCCAGCAGCATTCCCGGCAGCAGGGGAGAGACCCAGTACTTC. This gives the protein CASSIPGSRGETQYF. The whole variable domain, filled in from reference TRBV5-6 and TRBJ2-5, reads DAGVTQSPTHLIKTRGQQVTLRCSPKSGHDTVSWYQQALGQGPQFIFQYYEEEERQRGNFPDRFSGHQFPNYSSELNVNALLLGDSALYLCASSIPGSRGETQYFGPGTRLLVL.

This rearrangement joins TRBV19 to TRBJ1-2; no reliable D call. Germline values: CDR1 LNHDA, CDR2 SQIVND (reference sequence). This CDR3 is built from 14 residues. Trimming left V 4 bases short and J 0 bases short, with 9 bases between. CDR3 sequence: CASSTVTANYGYTF. Here the CDR3 DNA reads TGTGCCAGTAGTACCGTGACGGCTAACTATGGCTACACCTTC.

The chain combines TRBV3-1 with TRBJ2-6; D might be TRBD2 (6 bases). CDR3 length: 17 residues. Germline V CDR1 and CDR2: LGHDT, YNNKEL (reference sequence). V dropped 4 bases and J dropped 0 bases, with 13 bases sitting between them. CDR3 DNA sequence: TGTGCCAGCAGCCCCGAAGTCGGGAGCTCTGGGGCCAACGTCCTGACTTTC. This sequence encodes CASSPEVGSSGANVLTF.